These 10 T cell receptor beta chains were all obtained from the same sample, sequenced in a study of T cell responses to AZD1222 COVID-19 vaccine (dated by TCRdb to the early 2020s). Libraries were made using the immunoSEQ multiplex PCR assay. TCRdb retrieved this table from immuneACCESS and kept in-frame rearrangements only. Not all clones are present; in checked studies, unresolved V genes account for under half, and no reason is known for the remainder. For this sample there are some 150,000 clones; around 91% appear just once. The ten largest make up 5% of the sample. This specimen's time point label, interpreted: baseline before first vaccination. The sequencing used peripheral blood, collected on day 0 of AZD1222 vaccination. These receptors were collected from an adult in good health.

This chain joins TRBV18 and TRBJ2-5; 7 bases agree with TRBD2. The length of the CDR3 is 15 residues. Germline V gene data show CDR1 as KGHSH and CDR2 as LQKENI. The trim removed 4 bases at V and 5 bases at J, leaving 10 bases unmatched. The CDR3 sequence is CASSRRTSVGETQYF. In DNA form, the CDR3 reads TGTGCCAGCTCACGGCGTACTAGCGTGGGGGAGACCCAGTACTTC.

The rearrangement links TRBV7-8 to TRBJ2-2, with 9 positions matching TRBD2. The CDR3 totals 16 residues. CDR1 and CDR2 from the germline V gene are SGHVS and FQNEAQ. Trimming cost V 5 bases and J 7 bases; bases outside gene matches: 11. Here the CDR3 reads CASSPGTSSLVGELFF. The CDR3 region has the DNA TGTGCCAGCAGCCCCGGGACTAGCTCCCTCGTCGGGGAGCTGTTTTTT.

V is TRBV7-9 and J is TRBJ2-1, with TRBD1 matching 10 bases. The V gene end was trimmed by 4 bases and the J gene end by 3 bases; junction bases not matched to a gene: 3. The CDR3 is made up of 15 amino acids. CDR1 SEHNR and CDR2 FQNEAQ come from the germline V gene (reference sequence). The CDR3 here is CASSSGQGFYNEQFF. The CDR3 region has the DNA TGTGCCAGCAGCTCGGGACAGGGGTTCTACAATGAGCAGTTCTTC. Full variable domain (rest looked up from reference TRBV7-9 and TRBJ2-1): DTGVSQNPRHKITKRGQNVTFRCDPISEHNRLYWYRQTLGQGPEFLTYFQNEAQLEKSRLLSDRFSAERPKGSFSTLEIQRTEQGDSAMYLCASSSGQGFYNEQFFGPGTRLTVL.

The chain uses TRBV13 and TRBJ2-7; 12 bases agree with TRBD2. J gave up 0 bases and V 4 bases, and 19 bases lay outside the gene matches. From germline, CDR1 is PRHDT and CDR2 FYEKMQ (reference sequence). The CDR3 consists of 21 residues. In nucleotides, the CDR3 is TGTGCCAGCAGCTCCGGACTAGCGGGGCCCTCCAGCCCTTTAAGCTCCTACGAGCAGTACTTC. Translated: CASSSGLAGPSSPLSSYEQYF.

The CDR3 sequence is CASSPRHSSYNEQFF. CDR3 in DNA: TGTGCCAGCAGCCCCCGCCATAGCTCCTACAATGAGCAGTTCTTC. The chain links TRBV11-3 to TRBJ2-1; D unclear. The CDR3 covers 15 residues. Trimming stripped 5 bases from V and 0 bases from J, with 11 bases between. Germline V CDR1 and CDR2: SGHNT, YENEEA.

The chain couples TRBV9 to TRBJ1-3; a possible D gene is TRBD1 (6 bases). The length of the CDR3 is 13 residues. Germline V gene lookup returns CDR1 SGDLS and CDR2 YYNGEE. Trimming took off 5 bases at V and 2 bases at J, with 8 bases between the two ends. CDR3 bases: TGTGCCAGCAGACCAGGGGCTGGAAACACCATATATTTT. It codes for CASRPGAGNTIYF.

V gene TRBV13 combines with J gene TRBJ2-5, with 12 bases lining up with TRBD2. This CDR3 is 16 amino acids long. Germline trimming cut 4 bases from V and 10 bases from J; bases unmatched to any gene: 13. CDR1 and CDR2 (germline): PRHDT, FYEKMQ (reference sequence). The CDR3 loop reads CASSSRTSGAPRGQYF. CDR3 DNA sequence: TGTGCCAGCAGCTCCCGGACTAGCGGGGCCCCCCGAGGCCAGTACTTC. The variable domain in full, with the rest retrieved from reference TRBV13 and TRBJ2-5, is AAGVIQSPRHLIKEKRETATLKCYPIPRHDTVYWYQQGPGQDPQFLISFYEKMQSDKGSIPDRFSAQQFSDYHSELNMSSLELGDSALYFCASSSRTSGAPRGQYFGPGTRLLVL.

This chain joins TRBV4-2 and TRBJ1-3; D unclear. The ends were cut back, 0 bases at V and 1 base at J, with 10 bases in the middle. Germline assignment: CDR1 LGHNA and CDR2 YNFKEQ. The CDR3 is 16 residues long. The CDR3 here is CASSQDSARSGNTIYF. The DNA for the CDR3 is TGTGCCAGCAGCCAAGACTCAGCGAGATCTGGAAACACCATATATTTT.

V is TRBV6-5 and J is TRBJ2-5, with D perhaps TRBD2 (6 bases). The CDR3 runs to 15 residues. Germline CDR1 reads MNHEY; CDR2 reads SVGAGI. V shed 2 bases and J shed 4 bases, with 14 bases lying between them. DNA for the CDR3: TGTGCCAGCAGTTACGATGGGCAGGGAGGAGAGACCCAGTACTTC. It specifies CASSYDGQGGETQYF.

This clone was seen many times. The rearrangement links TRBV7-9 to TRBJ1-1; D not resolved. The germline CDR1 and CDR2 sequences are SEHNR and FQNEAQ (reference sequence). Trimming left V 2 bases short and J 7 bases short, with 5 bases between. The CDR3 is 11 residues long. The CDR3 spells CASSLIIEAFF. The CDR3, as DNA: TGTGCCAGCAGCTTAATCATTGAAGCTTTCTTT. Looking up the rest from reference TRBV7-9 and TRBJ1-1 gives the full variable domain: DTGVSQNPRHKITKRGQNVTFRCDPISEHNRLYWYRQTLGQGPEFLTYFQNEAQLEKSRLLSDRFSAERPKGSFSTLEIQRTEQGDSAMYLCASSLIIEAFFGQGTRLTVV.